One sample yielded the 4 T cell receptor beta chains listed below, sequenced in a study of T cells in Graves' hyperthyroidism and ophthalmopathy. RNA transcripts gave rise to amplified TCR beta CDR3 regions. First-round RT-PCR of the TCR CDR3 relied on the HTBI primer set. Each CDR3 protein is one row after TCRdb ran MiXCR on the multiplex PCR reads. The profile shows 500,000 or so distinct CDR3 sequences, about 15% of them singletons. Source material: blood. The receptor source for this set is a woman between 18 and 29 years old with Graves' ophthalmopathy.

In this sample, this clonotype turned up many times. The chain uses TRBV6-1 and TRBJ2-4, with D perhaps matching TRBD2 (6 bases). The CDR3 contains 15 residues. V lost 6 bases to trimming and J lost 0 bases, with 12 bases between them. Germline V gives CDR1 MNHNS, CDR2 SASEGT. Written as DNA, the CDR3 is TGTGCCAGCAGGCCTCGGGAGTTAGCCAAAAACATTCAGTACTTC. Residues: CASRPRELAKNIQYF.

This clonotype has a count of ten or more. This sequence joins TRBV6-1 and TRBJ1-2, with a possible D match to TRBD1 (5 bases). V was clipped by 6 bases and J by 3 bases, with 14 bases between them. Germline V gives CDR1 MNHNS, CDR2 SASEGT. CDR3 length: 14 residues. In DNA form, the CDR3 reads TGTGCCAGCAGCTCGGGACTCGGCGACTATGGCTACACCTTC. Translating it yields CASSSGLGDYGYTF.

This clonotype was recorded a few times. This chain uses TRBV4-3 with TRBJ2-7, with a possible D match to TRBD1 (5 bases). Trimming shortened V by 1 base and J by 2 bases, and 9 bases separated the two germline ends. The CDR3 covers 14 residues. The germline V gene encodes CDR1 LGHNA and CDR2 YSLEER. The CDR3 region is CASSQAQGPYEQYF. The CDR3 DNA reads as TGCGCCAGCAGCCAAGCCCAGGGCCCCTACGAGCAGTACTTC.

This clonotype was counted ten times or more. V gene TRBV20-1 combines with J gene TRBJ2-1; 7 bases are shared with TRBD2. Germline CDR1 reads DFQATT; CDR2 reads SNEGSKA (reference sequence). The CDR3 has 13 residues. V shed 6 bases, J shed 8 bases, and the junction held 10 bases outside the gene matches. CDR3 region: CSAGGKSGDEQFF. Here the CDR3 DNA reads TGCAGTGCGGGGGGGAAGTCCGGCGATGAGCAGTTCTTC.